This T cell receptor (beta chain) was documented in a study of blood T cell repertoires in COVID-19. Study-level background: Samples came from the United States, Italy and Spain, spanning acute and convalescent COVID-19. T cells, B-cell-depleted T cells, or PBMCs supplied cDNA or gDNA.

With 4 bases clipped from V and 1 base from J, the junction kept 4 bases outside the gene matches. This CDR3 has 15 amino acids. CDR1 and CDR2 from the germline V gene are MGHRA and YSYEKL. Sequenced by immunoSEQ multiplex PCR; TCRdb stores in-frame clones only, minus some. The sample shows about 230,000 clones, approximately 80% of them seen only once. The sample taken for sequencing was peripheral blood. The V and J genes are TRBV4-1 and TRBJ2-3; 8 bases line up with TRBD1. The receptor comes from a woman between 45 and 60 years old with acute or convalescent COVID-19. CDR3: CASSLKTGGTDTQYF. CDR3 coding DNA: TGCGCCAGCAGCCTTAAGACAGGGGGCACAGATACGCAGTATTTT.